What follows is one T cell receptor (beta chain) and its context. CDR1 SEHNR and CDR2 FQNEAQ come from the germline V gene (reference sequence). Unmatched junction bases numbered 2, after V lost 3 bases and J lost 4 bases. This CDR3 is built from 13 residues. TCRdb's copy holds only in-frame clones and misses some; the assay was immunoSEQ multiplex PCR. The table includes about 130,000 clones, around 70% detected once. The sample comes from a study of blood T cell repertoires in COVID-19. Study information: Researchers got acute and convalescent COVID-19 samples from the United States, Italy and Spain. The analysed material was cDNA or gDNA that came from T cells, B-cell-depleted T cells, or PBMCs.

V is TRBV7-9 and J is TRBJ2-7; 8 bases align to TRBD1. Sequencing input: peripheral blood. The sequence derives from a man aged 55 to 70 with acute or convalescent COVID-19. CDR3 sequence reads: CASSFNRGYEQYF. Here the CDR3 DNA reads TGTGCCAGCAGCTTCAACAGGGGGTACGAGCAGTACTTC.